One T cell receptor (beta chain) is described in this entry. The antigen it recognizes is unknown. It has no much larger one-base neighbor in the sample; base qualities were not kept. TCR beta CDR3 regions were amplified from genomic DNA with the immunoSEQ assay, a bias-controlled multiplex PCR using V- and J-specific primers. In a second PCR step, the CDR3 amplicons were tagged with a proprietary barcode plus Illumina adapter sequences. An Illumina MiSeq instrument was used to sequence the CDR3 libraries. As for the original processing: Export and quality control were done with immunoSEQ Analyzer 3.0, while downstream analyses used R Bioconductor and Immunarch. Only productive rearrangements in the normalized downsampled data set were used to calculate repertoire metrics. Clonotypes larger than 5 templates in the normalized cohort were defined as pathologically expanded. The Inverse Simpson Index served as the measure of repertoire diversity. CMV-specificity analyses were carried out on the non-normalized data set to capture all clonotypes. This is the immuneACCESS table as TCRdb keeps it, with only in-frame sequences that have V and J called. A part of the clones is gone; compared with another copy, unresolved V genes explain less than half, and the rest is unexplained. V, J and clone size derive from that table, while D and trimming were established from the DNA sequence. The sample records approximately 12,000 clones, roughly nine tenths of which are singletons. The ten largest clones capture about 15% of the sample.

Measured from the cysteine to the phenylalanine, the CDR3 is 16 residues long. Solely the CDR3 DNA is kept, with 48 bases framed from the first base. The junction shows trimming of 2 bases on V and 4 bases on J, and the gene matches do not reach 8 bases of it. CDR1 and CDR2 were assigned from the germline V gene as SGHDN and FVKESK. This record comes from a study of T cell clonotyping in hematopoietic cell transplantation (TCRdb year 2021). A note on the overall study: In the study, some 140 blood samples were gathered from a few dozen consecutive transplant recipients and their related donors. Patient recruitment ran from September 2015 to January 2017, and follow-up continued until September 2020 or death.

Overall results and qualifications from the work: Donor and pretransplant recipient Inverse Simpson Index values predicted broader posttransplant TCR repertoire diversity. Recipient TCR diversity fell after transplant, with pathologically expanded clonotypes rising progressively from day 30 to day 180. The sample size was limited, and CD4 and CD8 repertoire contributions could not be separated because cells were not sorted. Overlap with donor repertoires was found for only a small fraction of recipient repertoires, with over 95% found to appear de novo at the given depth.

The sample's time point, from its label and the paper: 100 days after allo-HCT. Blood samples were obtained from recipients approximately 28 days before transplant and at days 30, 100 and 180 after transplant. Nuclei Lysis Solution was used to extract genomic DNA from fresh or cryopreserved unfractionated peripheral blood mononuclear cells. The chain is made from TRBV14 and TRBJ2-3; 8 central nucleotides agree with TRBD1. The source material was PBMCs, sampled 100 days after allogeneic stem cell transplant. The source of this sequence is a female patient between 60 and 69 years old who had an allogeneic stem cell transplant from an unrelated donor, so the T cells may come from the graft donor. Some clones in this sample may be carry-over from other donors' samples. The CDR3 is CASSQTGTGTSDTQYF. The nucleotide sequence reads TGTGCCAGCAGCCAAACCGGGACAGGTACATCAGATACGCAGTATTTT. Supplemented by the reference TRBV14 and TRBJ2-3 proteins around the CDR3, the complete variable domain is EAGVTQFPSHSVIEKGQTVTLRCDPISGHDNLYWYRRVMGKEIKFLLHFVKESKQDESGMPNNRFLAERTGGTYSTLKVQPAELEDSGVYFCASSQTGTGTSDTQYFGPGTRLTVL.